The entry that follows covers one TCR beta chain sequence. This sample was included in a study of blood T cell repertoires in COVID-19. Across the study: Both acute and convalescent COVID-19 samples were obtained from the United States, Italy and Spain.

Source study methods: Reference gene primer amplification in the assay estimated nucleated cell counts. Assay: immunoSEQ multiplex PCR; the TCRdb copy retains only in-frame clones and omits some. V, J and clone size reflect that table, while D and trimming were determined from the DNA. This sample has more than 300,000 clones; over 70% occur once, and the top ten carry about 1.2%. The V segment lost 1 base and the J segment 4 bases; nucleotides outside the gene matches: 3. The CDR3 consists of 14 residues. Germline CDR1 reads SGDLS; CDR2 reads YYNGEE. V gene TRBV9 combines with J gene TRBJ1-1; 8 nucleotides align to TRBD1. The sequenced sample consisted of peripheral blood. The sequence derives from a woman aged 45-65 years with acute or convalescent COVID-19. In DNA form, the CDR3 reads TGTGCCAGCAGCGTAACAGGGGGAACCACTGAAGCTTTCTTT. It is translated as CASSVTGGTTEAFF.